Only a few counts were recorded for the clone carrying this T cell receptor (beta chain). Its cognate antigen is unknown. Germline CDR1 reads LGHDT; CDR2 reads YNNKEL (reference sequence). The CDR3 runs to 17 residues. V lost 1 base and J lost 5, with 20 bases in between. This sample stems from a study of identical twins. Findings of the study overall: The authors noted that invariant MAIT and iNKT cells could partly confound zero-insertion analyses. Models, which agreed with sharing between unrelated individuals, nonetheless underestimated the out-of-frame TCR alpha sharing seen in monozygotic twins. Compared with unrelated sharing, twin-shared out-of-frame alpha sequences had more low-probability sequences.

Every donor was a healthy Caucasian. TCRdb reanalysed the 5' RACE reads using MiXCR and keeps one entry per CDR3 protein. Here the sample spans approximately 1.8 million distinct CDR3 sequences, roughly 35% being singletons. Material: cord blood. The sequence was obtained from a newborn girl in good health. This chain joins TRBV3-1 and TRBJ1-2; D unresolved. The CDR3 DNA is TGTGCCAGCAGCCAAGGGCAAAGGAGAGGGATGGCTTATGGCTACACCTTC. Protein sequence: CASSQGQRRGMAYGYTF. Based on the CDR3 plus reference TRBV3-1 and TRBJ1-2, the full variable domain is DTAVSQTPKYLVTQMGNDKSIKCEQNLGHDTMYWYKQDSKKFLKIMFSYNNKELIINETVPNRFSPKSPDKAHLNLHINSLELGDSAVYFCASSQGQRRGMAYGYTFGSGTRLTVV.